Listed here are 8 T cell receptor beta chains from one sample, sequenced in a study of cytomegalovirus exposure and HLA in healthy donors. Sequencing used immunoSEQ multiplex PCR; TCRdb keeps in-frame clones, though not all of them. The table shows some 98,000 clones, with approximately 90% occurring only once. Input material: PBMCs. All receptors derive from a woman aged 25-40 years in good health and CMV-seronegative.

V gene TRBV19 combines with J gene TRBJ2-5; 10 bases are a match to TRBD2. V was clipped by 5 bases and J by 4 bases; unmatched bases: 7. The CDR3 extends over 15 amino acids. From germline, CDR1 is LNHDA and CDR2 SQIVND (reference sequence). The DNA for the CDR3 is TGTGCCAGTAGTCCCCGGCGACTAGCGGGAGAGACCCAGTACTTC. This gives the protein CASSPRRLAGETQYF.

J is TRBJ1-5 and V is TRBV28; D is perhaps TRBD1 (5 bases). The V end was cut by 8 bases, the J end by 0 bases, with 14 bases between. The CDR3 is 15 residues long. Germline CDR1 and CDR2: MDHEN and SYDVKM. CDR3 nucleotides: TGTGCCAGCGGGGTCTCGGGGGATAGCAATCAGCCCCAGCATTTT. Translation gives CASGVSGDSNQPQHF.

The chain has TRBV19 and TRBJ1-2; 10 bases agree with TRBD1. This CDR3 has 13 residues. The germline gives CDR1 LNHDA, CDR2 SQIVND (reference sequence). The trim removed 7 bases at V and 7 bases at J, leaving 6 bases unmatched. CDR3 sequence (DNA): TGTGCCAGTAACGACAGGGGGCGAGGTGGCTACACCTTC. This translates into CASNDRGRGGYTF. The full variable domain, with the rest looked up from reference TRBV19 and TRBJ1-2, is DGGITQSPKYLFRKEGQNVTLSCEQNLNHDAMYWYRQDPGQGLRLIYYSQIVNDFQKGDIAEGYSVSREKKESFPLTVTSAQKNPTAFYLCASNDRGRGGYTFGSGTRLTVV.

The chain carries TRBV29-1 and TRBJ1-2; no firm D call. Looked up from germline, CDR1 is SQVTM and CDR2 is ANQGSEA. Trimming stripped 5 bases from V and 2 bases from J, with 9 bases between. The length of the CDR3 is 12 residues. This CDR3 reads CSVFTINYGYTF. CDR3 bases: TGCAGCGTTTTTACTATAAACTATGGCTACACCTTC.

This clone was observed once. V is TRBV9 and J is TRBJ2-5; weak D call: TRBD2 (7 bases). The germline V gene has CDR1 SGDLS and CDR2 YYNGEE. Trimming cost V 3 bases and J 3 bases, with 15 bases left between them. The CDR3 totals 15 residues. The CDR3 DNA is TGTGCCAGCAGCGCACGGGGGGCAACTAAAGAGACCCAGTACTTC. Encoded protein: CASSARGATKETQYF.

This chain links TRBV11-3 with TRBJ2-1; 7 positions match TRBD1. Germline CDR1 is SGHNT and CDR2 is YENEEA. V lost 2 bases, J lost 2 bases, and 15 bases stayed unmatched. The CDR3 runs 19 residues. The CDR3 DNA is TGTGCCAGCAGCTTACACCCCCCAGGGGGACAGATCCCCTACAATGAGCAGTTCTTC. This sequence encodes CASSLHPPGGQIPYNEQFF.

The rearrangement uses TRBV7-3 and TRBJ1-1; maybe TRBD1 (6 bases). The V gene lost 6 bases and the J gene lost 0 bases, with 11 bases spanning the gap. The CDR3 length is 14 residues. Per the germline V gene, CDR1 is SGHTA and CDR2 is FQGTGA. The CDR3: CASSLQGLNTEAFF. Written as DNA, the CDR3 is TGTGCCAGCAGTTTACAGGGATTGAACACTGAAGCTTTCTTT.

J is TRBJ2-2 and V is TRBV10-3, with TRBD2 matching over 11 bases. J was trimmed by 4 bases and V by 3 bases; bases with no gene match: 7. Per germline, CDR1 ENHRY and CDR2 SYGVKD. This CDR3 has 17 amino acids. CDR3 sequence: CAISENRLAGTTGELFF. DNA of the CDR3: TGTGCCATCAGTGAAAATCGACTAGCGGGGACCACCGGGGAGCTGTTTTTT.